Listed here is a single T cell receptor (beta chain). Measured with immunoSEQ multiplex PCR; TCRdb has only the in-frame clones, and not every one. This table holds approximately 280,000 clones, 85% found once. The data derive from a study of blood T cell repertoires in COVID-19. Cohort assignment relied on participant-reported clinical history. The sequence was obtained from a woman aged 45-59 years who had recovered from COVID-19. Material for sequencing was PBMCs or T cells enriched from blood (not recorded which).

CDR3 amino acids: CASSRQGAPNEKLFF. For the CDR3, the DNA is TGTGCCAGCAGCCGTCAGGGGGCGCCCAATGAAAAACTGTTTTTT. The V gene is TRBV7-2, the J gene TRBJ1-4; 8 positions match TRBD1. The germline gives CDR1 SGHTA, CDR2 FQGNSA. CDR3 length: 15 amino acids. J lost 5 bases, V lost 5 bases, and 7 bases had no gene match.